This T cell receptor (beta chain) comes out of a study of cytotoxic CD8 clonotypes in ibrutinib-treated CLL (dated by TCRdb to 2020 to 2022). For the wider study: The cohort had about ten relapsed/refractory and approximately 14 treatment-naive patients; about 17 were IGHV unmutated. Responses were partial in approximately 24 patients and complete in 2; after median approximately 69 months follow-up, around 15 stayed in remission and roughly twelve progressed. Samples at response were collected after a median of 12 months of treatment, with a range of roughly 6 to 36 months. On average, each sample had roughly 230,000 productive templates and approximately 100,000 productive rearrangements. Of the approximately 86 people in the trial, 25 to 30 had longitudinal samples available. Cryopreserved peripheral blood mononuclear cells were obtained prior to treatment, at the time of response, and at either disease progression or sustained remission. Every sample from remission and from progressive disease was obtained while the patients were still on ibrutinib.

The time point label of this sample denotes: more than 10 months on ibrutinib. About 2 micrograms of genomic DNA were extracted from cryopreserved PBMCs for TCR beta library preparation. Longitudinal blood samples from CLL patients receiving ibrutinib monotherapy were subjected to high-throughput TCR beta sequencing. The patients took part in an open-label, single-center phase 2 trial of ibrutinib monotherapy. The germline V gene encodes CDR1 SNHLY and CDR2 FYNNEI. V is shortened by 6 bases, J by 7 bases, and the region joining them spans 16 bases. Inclusive of the bounding cysteine and phenylalanine, the CDR3 is 13 residues long. Only the CDR3 portion is preserved as DNA: 39 bases, with reading frame beginning at the first base. The sample holds a few counts of this clone. What antigen it recognizes has not been identified. One base away there is no much larger clone; base qualities are not given.

A MiSeq instrument was used for deep resolution sequencing, which targeted depths ranging from 1 in 1 million up to 1 in 200,000 T cells, with coverage averaging 10x for each clonotype. The immunoSEQ hsTCRB Kit was used to generate TCR beta libraries. In the source study's methods: The data were analyzed with ImmunoSEQ Analyzer and ImmunoSEQ Data Assistant, and V, D and J gene assignments followed IMGT definitions. Clonality, which ranges from 0 to 1, was calculated as one minus the normalized Shannon entropy of productive rearrangement frequencies. Public clonotype analysis was restricted to overrepresented clonotypes comprising at least 0.05% of each patient's repertoire. Approximately 12 age-matched healthy donor repertoires from immuneACCESS were used as controls for clonality. TCRdb carries this immuneACCESS record with in-frame sequences only. Its versions omit some clonotypes, under half of them owing to an unresolved V gene in the studies checked, with the rest unexplained. That table gives V, J and clone size, and the DNA gave D and trimming. The sample data list fewer than 50,000 clones, and about half of these were observed just once. The ten largest clones capture 32% of the sample.

Study-wide findings and limitations: Public clonotypes were rare and either contracted or stayed stable during treatment, and the rise in clonality at ibrutinib response reflected the expansion of private clonotypes. Clonality increased at ibrutinib response, stayed stable in sustained remission, and fell back toward baseline at progression. Lymph node repertoires were not examined, and the timing of sampling was not matched between patients in sustained remission and those whose disease progressed. Baseline clonality was found to be higher than that of age-matched healthy donors and was strongly correlated with circulating CD8+ T-cell counts.

The sequencing here drew on PBMCs, taken after 12 months of ibrutinib treatment. The sequence derives from a human donor with chronic lymphocytic leukemia. Rearrangement joined TRBV2 to TRBJ2-7; TRBD2 is possibly the D segment (5 matching bases). The sequenced DNA is TGTGCCAGCAGAAACGGAGTTTGGAGGGAGCAGTACTTC. Translated, this gives CASRNGVWREQYF.